The sequence of this T cell receptor beta chain was determined in a study of response to subunit inactivated influenza vaccine. Study conclusions and caveats: It was the authors' suggestion that each seasonal influenza vaccination recruits few new T cells.

TCRdb passed the RT-PCR reads through MiXCR, listing each CDR3 protein once. The repertoire has around 850,000 distinct CDR3 sequences, approximately 17% of them found once; the top ten carry under 13%. Remarks on this clonotype: Its cognate antigen is unknown.

The germline V and J ends were trimmed by 2 bases and 4 bases, with 8 bases remaining between them. This CDR3 region has 13 residues. V is TRBV12-3 or TRBV12-4 and J is TRBJ1-2; D unresolved. The clonotype comes from a man aged 50 or older who received an inactivated influenza vaccine. Specimen: PBMCs from blood, collected more than 4 days after vaccination. CDR3: CASSLRASYGYTF. Here the CDR3 DNA reads TGTGCCAGCAGTTTAAGGGCTAGCTATGGCTACACCTTC.